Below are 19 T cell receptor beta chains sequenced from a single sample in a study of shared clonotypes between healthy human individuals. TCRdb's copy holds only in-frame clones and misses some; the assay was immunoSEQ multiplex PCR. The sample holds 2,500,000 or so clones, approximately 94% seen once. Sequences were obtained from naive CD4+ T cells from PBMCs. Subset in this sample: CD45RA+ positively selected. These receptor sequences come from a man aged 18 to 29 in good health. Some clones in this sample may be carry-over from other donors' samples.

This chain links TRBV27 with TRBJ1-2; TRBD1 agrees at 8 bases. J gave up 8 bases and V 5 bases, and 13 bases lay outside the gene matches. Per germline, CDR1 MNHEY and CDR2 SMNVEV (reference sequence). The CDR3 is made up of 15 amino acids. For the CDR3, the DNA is TGTGCCAGCAGTACTCGACAGGGGACTTGGAGAGGCTACACCTTC. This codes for CASSTRQGTWRGYTF.

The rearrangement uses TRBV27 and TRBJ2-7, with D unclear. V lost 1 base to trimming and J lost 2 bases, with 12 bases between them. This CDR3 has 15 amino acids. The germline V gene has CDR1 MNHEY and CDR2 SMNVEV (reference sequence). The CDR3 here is CASSLFWTDTYEQYF. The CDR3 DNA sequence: TGTGCCAGCAGTTTATTCTGGACGGATACCTACGAGCAGTACTTC.

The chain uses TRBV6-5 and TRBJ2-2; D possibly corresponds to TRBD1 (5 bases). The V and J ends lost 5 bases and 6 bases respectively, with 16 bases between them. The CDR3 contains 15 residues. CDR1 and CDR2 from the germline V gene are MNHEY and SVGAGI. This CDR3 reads CASSTGRLGAGELFF. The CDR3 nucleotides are TGTGCCAGCAGTACCGGACGTCTAGGGGCCGGGGAGCTGTTTTTT.

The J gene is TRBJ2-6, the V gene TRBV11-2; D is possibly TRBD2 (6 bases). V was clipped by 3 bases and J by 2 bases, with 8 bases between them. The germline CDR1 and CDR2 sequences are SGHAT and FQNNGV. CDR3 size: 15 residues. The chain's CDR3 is CASSFGGAGANVLTF. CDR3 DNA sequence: TGTGCCAGCAGCTTTGGCGGGGCTGGGGCCAACGTCCTGACTTTC. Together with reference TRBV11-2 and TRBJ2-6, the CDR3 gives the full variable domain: EAGVAQSPRYKIIEKRQSVAFWCNPISGHATLYWYQQILGQGPKLLIQFQNNGVVDDSQLPKDRFSAERLKGVDSTLKIQPAKLEDSAVYLCASSFGGAGANVLTFGAGSRLTVL.

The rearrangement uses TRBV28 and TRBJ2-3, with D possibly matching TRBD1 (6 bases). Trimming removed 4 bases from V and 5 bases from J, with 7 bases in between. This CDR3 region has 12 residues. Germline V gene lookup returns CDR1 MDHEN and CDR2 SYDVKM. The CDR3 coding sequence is TGTGCCAGCAGTTCGGGACAAGATACGCAGTATTTT. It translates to CASSSGQDTQYF.

The CDR3 here is CASSVTGWNNEQFF. As DNA, the CDR3 is TGTGCCAGCAGTGTGACGGGGTGGAACAATGAGCAGTTCTTC. This chain joins TRBV6-1 and TRBJ2-1, with D possibly TRBD2 on 5 matching bases. Trimming shortened V by 4 bases and J by 5 bases, and 12 bases separated the two germline ends. The germline gives CDR1 MNHNS, CDR2 SASEGT. The CDR3 consists of 14 residues.

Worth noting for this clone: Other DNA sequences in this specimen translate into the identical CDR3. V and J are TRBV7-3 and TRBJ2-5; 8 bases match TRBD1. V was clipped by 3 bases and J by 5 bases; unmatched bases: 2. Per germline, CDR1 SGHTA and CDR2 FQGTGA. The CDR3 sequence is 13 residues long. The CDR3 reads CASSFNRGETQYF. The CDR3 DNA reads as TGTGCCAGCAGCTTCAACAGGGGGGAGACCCAGTACTTC.

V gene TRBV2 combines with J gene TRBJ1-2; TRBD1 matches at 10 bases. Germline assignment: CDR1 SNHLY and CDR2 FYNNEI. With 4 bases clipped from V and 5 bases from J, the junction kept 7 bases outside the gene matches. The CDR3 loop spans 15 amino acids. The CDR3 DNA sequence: TGTGCCAGCAGTGTGGTTGGACAGGGGGGGTATGGCTACACCTTC. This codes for CASSVVGQGGYGYTF.

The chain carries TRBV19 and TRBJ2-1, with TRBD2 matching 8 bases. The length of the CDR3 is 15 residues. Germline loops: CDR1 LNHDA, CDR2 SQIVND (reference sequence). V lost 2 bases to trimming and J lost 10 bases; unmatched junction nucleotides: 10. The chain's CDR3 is CASSIKVGRVGEQFF. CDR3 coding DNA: TGTGCCAGTAGTATAAAGGTCGGGAGGGTAGGAGAGCAGTTCTTC.

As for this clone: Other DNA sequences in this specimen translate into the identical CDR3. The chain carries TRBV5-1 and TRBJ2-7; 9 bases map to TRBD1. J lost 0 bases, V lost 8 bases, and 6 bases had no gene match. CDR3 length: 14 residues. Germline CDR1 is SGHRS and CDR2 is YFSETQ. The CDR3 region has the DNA TGCGCCAGTTCGGGACAGGGTGGCTCCTACGAGCAGTACTTC. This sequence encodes CASSGQGGSYEQYF.

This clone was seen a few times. In DNA, the CDR3 is TGCAGCGTTGGGCGGTCCGCGGGCGACACTGAAGCTTTCTTT. Translated, it gives CSVGRSAGDTEAFF. The chain uses TRBV29-1 and TRBJ1-1; D not resolved. The length of the CDR3 is 14 residues. Germline assignment: CDR1 SQVTM and CDR2 ANQGSEA. The germline V and J ends were trimmed by 4 bases and 3 bases, with 15 bases remaining between them.

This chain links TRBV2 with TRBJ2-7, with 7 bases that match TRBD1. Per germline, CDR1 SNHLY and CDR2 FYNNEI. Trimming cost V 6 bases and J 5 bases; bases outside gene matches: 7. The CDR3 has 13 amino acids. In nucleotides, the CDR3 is TGTGCCAGCAGCCTGCAGAGGGGGCACGAGCAGTACTTC. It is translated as CASSLQRGHEQYF. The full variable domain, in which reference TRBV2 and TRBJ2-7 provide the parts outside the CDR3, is EPEVTQTPSHQVTQMGQEVILRCVPISNHLYFYWYRQILGQKVEFLVSFYNNEISEKSEIFDDQFSVERPDGSNFTLKIRSTKLEDSAMYFCASSLQRGHEQYFGPGTRLTVT.

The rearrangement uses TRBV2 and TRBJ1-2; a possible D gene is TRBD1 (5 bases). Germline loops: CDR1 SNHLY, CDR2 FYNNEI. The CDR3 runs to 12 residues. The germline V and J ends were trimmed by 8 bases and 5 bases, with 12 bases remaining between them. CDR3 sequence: CASGGEPYGYTF. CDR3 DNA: TGTGCCAGCGGGGGGGAACCATATGGCTACACCTTC.

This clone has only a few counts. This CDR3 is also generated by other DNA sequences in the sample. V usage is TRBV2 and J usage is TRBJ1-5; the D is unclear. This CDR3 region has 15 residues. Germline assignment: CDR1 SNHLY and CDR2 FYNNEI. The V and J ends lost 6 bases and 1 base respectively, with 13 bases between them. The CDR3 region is CASSLEDPSNQPQHF. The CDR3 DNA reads TGTGCCAGCAGCCTGGAGGACCCAAGCAATCAGCCCCAGCATTTT.

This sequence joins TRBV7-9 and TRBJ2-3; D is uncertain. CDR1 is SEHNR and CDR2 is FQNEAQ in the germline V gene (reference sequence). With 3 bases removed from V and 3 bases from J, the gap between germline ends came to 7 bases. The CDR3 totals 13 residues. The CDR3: CASSFVQTDTQYF. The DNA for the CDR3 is TGTGCCAGCAGCTTTGTCCAAACAGATACGCAGTATTTT.

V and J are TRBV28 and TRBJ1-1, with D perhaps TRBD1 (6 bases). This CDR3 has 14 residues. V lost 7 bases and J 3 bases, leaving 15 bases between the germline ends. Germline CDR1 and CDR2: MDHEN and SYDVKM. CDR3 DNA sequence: TGTGCCAGCACCTCGGGACAATCTCACACTGAAGCTTTCTTT. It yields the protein CASTSGQSHTEAFF.

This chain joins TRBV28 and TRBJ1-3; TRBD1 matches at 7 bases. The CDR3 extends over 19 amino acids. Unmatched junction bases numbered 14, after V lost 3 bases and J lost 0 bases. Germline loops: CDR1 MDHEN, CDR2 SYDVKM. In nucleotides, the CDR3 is TGTGCCAGCAGTTTTTTAGGGGGCGAGCCGCCAACCTCTGGAAACACCATATATTTT. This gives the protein CASSFLGGEPPTSGNTIYF.

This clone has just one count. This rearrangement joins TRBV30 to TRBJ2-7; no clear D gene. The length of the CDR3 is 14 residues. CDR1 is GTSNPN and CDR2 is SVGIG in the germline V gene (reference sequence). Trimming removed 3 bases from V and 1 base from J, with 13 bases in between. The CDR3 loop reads CAWSPTFQSYEQYF. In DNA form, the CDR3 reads TGTGCCTGGAGCCCGACCTTTCAGTCCTACGAGCAGTACTTC.

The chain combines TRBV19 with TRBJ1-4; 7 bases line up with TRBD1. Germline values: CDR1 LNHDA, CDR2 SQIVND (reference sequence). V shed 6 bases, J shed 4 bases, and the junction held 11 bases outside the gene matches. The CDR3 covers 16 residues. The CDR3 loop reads CASSPSGAGGNEKLFF. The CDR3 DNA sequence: TGTGCCAGTAGCCCTTCCGGGGCAGGGGGTAATGAAAAACTGTTTTTT.